Listed below are T cell receptor beta chains from one sample, sequenced in a study of cytomegalovirus exposure and HLA in healthy donors. Profiled with immunoSEQ multiplex PCR; TCRdb holds only in-frame clones, not every one. The repertoire holds about 140,000 clones, approximately 84% seen once, with 1.5% to 2% in the top ten. Material for sequencing was PBMCs. The receptors were gathered from a woman in her thirties or forties in good health and CMV-seronegative. The CDR3 runs from the conserved cysteine through the conserved F or W. A D gene is named only where the DNA matches it firmly. Clone size is stated in some rows and not others, as once, few, many or a class when expanded.

d_call: NA; v_call: TRBV5-4; cdr3_length: 15; clone_size: NA; j_call: TRBJ2-1; cdr3_nt: TGTGCCAGCAGCTTGGCCAGGGTGTCGTACAATGAGCAGTTCTTC; cdr3_aa: CASSLARVSYNEQFF
d_call: NA; v_call: TRBV5-1; cdr3_length: 14; clone_size: NA; j_call: TRBJ1-4; cdr3_nt: TGCGCCAGCAGCCCAGGACTGACTCTTGAAAAACTGTTTTTT; cdr3_aa: CASSPGLTLEKLFF
d_call: NA; v_call: TRBV7-9; cdr3_length: 13; clone_size: few; j_call: TRBJ1-1; cdr3_nt: TGTGCCAGCAGCTTAGGTAAGAACACTGAAGCTTTCTTT; cdr3_aa: CASSLGKNTEAFF
d_call: TRBD1; v_call: TRBV9; cdr3_length: 14; clone_size: few; j_call: TRBJ1-2; cdr3_nt: TGTGCCAGCAGCAACAGCCCGACAGGGGCTGGCTACACCTTC; cdr3_aa: CASSNSPTGAGYTF
d_call: TRBD1; v_call: TRBV5-8; cdr3_length: 16; clone_size: once; j_call: TRBJ1-5; cdr3_nt: TGTGCCAGCAGCCCCCGTTCGGACAGGGGTCATCAGCCCCAGCATTTT; cdr3_aa: CASSPRSDRGHQPQHF
d_call: NA; v_call: TRBV4-2; cdr3_length: 13; clone_size: NA; j_call: TRBJ1-1; cdr3_nt: TGTGCCAGCAGCCGTGCAGGGGACACTGAAGCTTTCTTT; cdr3_aa: CASSRAGDTEAFF
d_call: TRBD1; v_call: TRBV29-1; cdr3_length: 14; clone_size: few; j_call: TRBJ1-2; cdr3_nt: TGCAGCGTGACCGGACAGGGGGAACTCTATGGCTACACCTTC; cdr3_aa: CSVTGQGELYGYTF
d_call: NA; v_call: TRBV7-6; cdr3_length: 12; clone_size: NA; j_call: TRBJ1-2; cdr3_nt: TGTGCCAGCAGCTTCCCAGGGTATGGCTACACCTTC; cdr3_aa: CASSFPGYGYTF
d_call: NA; v_call: TRBV4-3; cdr3_length: 16; clone_size: NA; j_call: TRBJ2-2; cdr3_nt: TGCGCCAGCAGCCAAGGAGCGTCTAGCGCGGCCGGGGAGCTGTTTTTT; cdr3_aa: CASSQGASSAAGELFF
d_call: NA; v_call: TRBV25-1; cdr3_length: 14; clone_size: NA; j_call: TRBJ2-3; cdr3_nt: TGTGCCAGCAGTGACGTCAGGAGCACAGATACGCAGTATTTT; cdr3_aa: CASSDVRSTDTQYF
d_call: TRBD1; v_call: TRBV28; cdr3_length: 15; clone_size: NA; j_call: TRBJ2-5; cdr3_nt: TGTGCCAGCAGTACAACAGGGGCCGGCGGGGAGACCCAGTACTTC; cdr3_aa: CASSTTGAGGETQYF
d_call: NA; v_call: TRBV6-5; cdr3_length: 16; clone_size: NA; j_call: TRBJ1-1; cdr3_nt: TGTGCCAGCAGTTACTCCCAGGGCGAAATGAACACTGAAGCTTTCTTT; cdr3_aa: CASSYSQGEMNTEAFF
d_call: NA; v_call: TRBV6-6; cdr3_length: 13; clone_size: NA; j_call: TRBJ1-4; cdr3_nt: TGTGCCAGCAGACAGGGAGCCCCGGAAAAACTGTTTTTT; cdr3_aa: CASRQGAPEKLFF
d_call: NA; v_call: TRBV19; cdr3_length: 15; clone_size: NA; j_call: TRBJ1-1; cdr3_nt: TGTGCCAGTATCTCAGAACCCCGATGGAACACTGAAGCTTTCTTT; cdr3_aa: CASISEPRWNTEAFF
d_call: TRBD2; v_call: TRBV4-2; cdr3_length: 17; clone_size: NA; j_call: TRBJ2-3; cdr3_nt: TGTGCCAGCAGCCAAGAGGGACTAGGTGTTAGCACAGATACGCAGTATTTT; cdr3_aa: CASSQEGLGVSTDTQYF
d_call: NA; v_call: TRBV28; cdr3_length: 12; clone_size: NA; j_call: TRBJ2-7; cdr3_nt: TGTGCCGGTAACAGGGGGGGGTATGAGCAGTACTTC; cdr3_aa: CAGNRGGYEQYF
d_call: NA; v_call: TRBV7-9; cdr3_length: 16; clone_size: NA; j_call: TRBJ2-1; cdr3_nt: TGTGCCAGCAGCTTAGCGCGGAGGGGCTCCTACAATGAGCAGTTCTTC; cdr3_aa: CASSLARRGSYNEQFF
d_call: TRBD1; v_call: TRBV5-8; cdr3_length: 16; clone_size: few; j_call: TRBJ2-5; cdr3_nt: TGTGCCAGCAGCTTGGAAGGGACAGGGGGTGGAGAGACCCAGTACTTC; cdr3_aa: CASSLEGTGGGETQYF
d_call: NA; v_call: TRBV5-8; cdr3_length: 12; clone_size: NA; j_call: TRBJ1-1; cdr3_nt: TGTGCCAGCAGCTTGGGAGGGAGTGGGGCTTTCTTT; cdr3_aa: CASSLGGSGAFF
d_call: TRBD2; v_call: TRBV9; cdr3_length: 15; clone_size: once; j_call: TRBJ2-7; cdr3_nt: TGTGCCAGCAGCGTAGGTAGCGGGAGTACTGACGAGCAGTACTTC; cdr3_aa: CASSVGSGSTDEQYF
d_call: NA; v_call: TRBV19; cdr3_length: 16; clone_size: NA; j_call: TRBJ2-1; cdr3_nt: TGTGCCAGTAAAGCGCTTTCGGGAGCCCCCTGGGATGAGCAGTTCTTC; cdr3_aa: CASKALSGAPWDEQFF
d_call: TRBD1; v_call: TRBV7-3; cdr3_length: 18; clone_size: NA; j_call: TRBJ2-6; cdr3_nt: TGTGCCAGCAGCTTAGTCGTCTCAGGGGGCGCTGGGGCCAACGTCCTGACTTTC; cdr3_aa: CASSLVVSGGAGANVLTF
d_call: NA; v_call: TRBV9; cdr3_length: 15; clone_size: NA; j_call: TRBJ2-1; cdr3_nt: TGTGCCAGCAGCCCTAGACTGACGGACTACAATGAGCAGTTCTTC; cdr3_aa: CASSPRLTDYNEQFF
d_call: NA; v_call: TRBV5-4; cdr3_length: 15; clone_size: NA; j_call: TRBJ2-6; cdr3_nt: TGTGCCAGCAGCTTCGGCGAAACTAGAACCAACGTCCTGACTTTC; cdr3_aa: CASSFGETRTNVLTF
d_call: NA; v_call: TRBV5-1; cdr3_length: 14; clone_size: once; j_call: TRBJ2-5; cdr3_nt: TGCGCCAGCAGCTGGGGGGTACAGGGGGAGACCCAGTACTTC; cdr3_aa: CASSWGVQGETQYF
d_call: NA; v_call: TRBV9; cdr3_length: 15; clone_size: NA; j_call: TRBJ2-3; cdr3_nt: TGTGCCAGCAGCCCCACCCGACTAGTAACAGATACGCAGTATTTT; cdr3_aa: CASSPTRLVTDTQYF